This T cell receptor beta chain stems from a study of blood T cell repertoires in COVID-19. CDR1 LNHDA and CDR2 SQIVND come from the germline V gene (reference sequence). The CDR3 has 13 amino acids. V was trimmed by 5 bases and J by 4 bases, leaving 11 bases between them. Sequencing used immunoSEQ multiplex PCR; TCRdb keeps in-frame clones, though not all of them. This sample carries around 250,000 clones, around 88% of them seen once, and the ten largest clones take more than 9%. The chain links TRBV19 to TRBJ1-1, with TRBD1 as a possible D gene (5 bases). Sequenced: peripheral blood. The clonotype comes from a man at least 80 years old with acute or convalescent COVID-19. DNA of the CDR3: TGTGCCAGTAGTCCACTGGGACTCACTGAAGCTTTCTTT. This translates into CASSPLGLTEAFF.